This is a list of T cell receptor beta chains from one sample in a study of metastatic and nonmetastatic thyroid tumors. From the PCR reads, TCRdb re-called clones with MiXCR. Among 11,000 or so clones, around 12% were seen once, and the ten largest hold roughly 13%. Material for sequencing was blood. Receptors originate from a female donor with papillary thyroid cancer or a benign thyroid nodule (not recorded which). Some clones in this sample may be carry-over from other donors' samples. Both conserved end residues are trimmed from each CDR3. The D gene is left open where the match is weak.

.,TRBV27,TRBJ2-1,ASRGPLDEQF
TRBD2,TRBV3-1,TRBJ2-7,ASSQSGGAYEQY
.,TRBV7-2,TRBJ2-3,ASSSYTDTQY
.,TRBV6-1,TRBJ2-7,ASGGAHEQY
.,TRBV18,TRBJ2-6,ASSPYRVTSGANVLT
TRBD1,TRBV29-1,TRBJ2-1,SVELSGGYNEQF
TRBD2,TRBV5-1,TRBJ2-7,ASSLGASGRVGKYEQY
.,TRBV5-4,TRBJ2-3,ASSAQRGETDTQY
.,TRBV12-3/TRBV12-4,TRBJ2-2,ASRGRGRGPGELF
TRBD2,TRBV19,TRBJ2-7,SSRLTSVPSYEQY
TRBD2,TRBV4-2,TRBJ2-3,ASSQGTSGNTDTQY
.,TRBV28,TRBJ2-5,ASSSRYRVTRETQY
.,TRBV7-9,TRBJ1-2,ASSSNRDEGYT
.,TRBV3-1,TRBJ2-5,ASSGPGETQY
.,TRBV2,TRBJ2-5,ASSGDSGAQETQY
.,TRBV3-2,TRBJ2-1,ATGLTYNEQF
TRBD2,TRBV10-2,TRBJ2-3,ASRAGGDTDTQY
.,TRBV5-1,TRBJ1-1,ASSETGRTEAF
TRBD1,TRBV6-1,TRBJ2-7,ASSEGQGSSYEQY
.,TRBV20-1,TRBJ2-1,VLPGHDDNEQF
.,TRBV19,TRBJ2-1,ASSIGWGSEQF
.,TRBV5-4,TRBJ2-3,ASSLGSRARETDTQY
TRBD2,TRBV5-1,TRBJ2-7,ASMSGVSSYEQY
.,TRBV5-1,TRBJ2-5,ASSLGAGQETQY
.,TRBV5-1,TRBJ2-1,ASSLGRGAGSYNEQF
.,TRBV6-1,TRBJ1-6,ASDTVAGNNSPLH
TRBD2,TRBV19,TRBJ2-1,ASSEPSGNPYNEQF
.,TRBV15,TRBJ2-3,ATETERRDTQY
TRBD1,TRBV6-1,TRBJ2-6,ASSGDRGSGANVLT
.,TRBV5-1,TRBJ1-1,ASSSPAGAEAF
TRBD1,TRBV19,TRBJ2-7,ASSGPGQGVYEQY
TRBD2,TRBV6-5,TRBJ2-7,ASSYFPFGLAGVEQY
TRBD2,TRBV3-1,TRBJ2-2,ASSHTSGGYTGELF
.,TRBV2,TRBJ1-3,ASRAGLKTGNTIY
.,TRBV4-2,TRBJ2-2,ASSQDLWAGELF
.,TRBV10-3,TRBJ1-1,AISAAKEAF
.,TRBV20-1,TRBJ1-3,SAGRGLTGSGNTIY
TRBD1,TRBV2,TRBJ1-1,ASRKGQMNTEAF
TRBD2,TRBV4-1,TRBJ2-7,ASSQLGLAKQY
.,TRBV2,TRBJ1-6,ASSETRNSPLH
TRBD2,TRBV5-1,TRBJ2-5,ASRPGGTRGGETQY
.,TRBV20-1,TRBJ2-2,SARLRRGSTGELF
.,TRBV4-1,TRBJ1-5,ASRPLRISNQPQH
.,TRBV6-1,TRBJ1-1,ASSPFTGEAF
TRBD1,TRBV6-1,TRBJ1-2,ASSSGGFYGYT
TRBD1,TRBV30,TRBJ1-2,AWSRNRGNT
TRBD2,TRBV19,TRBJ2-3,ASRSLAGDTDTQY
TRBD2,TRBV7-2,TRBJ2-3,ASSLTGTSGPDTQY
.,TRBV7-3,TRBJ2-3,ASSFGPSTDTQY